This T cell receptor beta chain was sequenced during a study of cytomegalovirus exposure and HLA in healthy donors. Study results and caveats: TCR beta chain V- and J-gene trimming was linked, in a later analysis, to a missense variant in DCLRE1C. Some public TCRs appeared in many individuals, while most sequences were rare.

The CDR3 is 17 residues long. PCR involved 60 Vbeta and 13 Jbeta primers. Some clones are missing from TCRdb's copy, which holds only in-frame ones; the method was immunoSEQ multiplex PCR. The listing contains around 140,000 clones. Comment on this clone: Its antigen is not identified.

Sequenced: PBMCs. The sequence derives from a woman aged 35 to 49 in good health and CMV-seronegative. The genes are TRBV21-1 and TRBJ1-6; the table calls TRBD1, which could not be checked here. TRBV21-1 is classified as a pseudogene. The CDR3 loop reads CASRKILGRGLPDPLHF. As DNA, the CDR3 is TGTGCCAGCAGGAAAATATTGGGCAGGGGCCTCCCCGATCCCCTCCACTTT.